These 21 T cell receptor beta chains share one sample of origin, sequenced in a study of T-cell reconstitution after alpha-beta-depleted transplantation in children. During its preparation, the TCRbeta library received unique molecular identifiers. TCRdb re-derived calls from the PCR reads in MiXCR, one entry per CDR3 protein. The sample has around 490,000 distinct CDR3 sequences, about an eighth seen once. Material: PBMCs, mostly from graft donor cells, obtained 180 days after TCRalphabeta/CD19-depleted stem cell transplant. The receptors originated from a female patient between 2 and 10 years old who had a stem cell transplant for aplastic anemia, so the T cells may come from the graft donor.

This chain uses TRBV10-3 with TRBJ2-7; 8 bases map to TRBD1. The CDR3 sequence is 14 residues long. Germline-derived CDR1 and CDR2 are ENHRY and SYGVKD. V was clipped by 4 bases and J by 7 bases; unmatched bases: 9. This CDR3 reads CAISGTGTPGEQYF. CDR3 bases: TGTGCCATCAGTGGGACAGGGACCCCGGGGGAGCAGTACTTC.

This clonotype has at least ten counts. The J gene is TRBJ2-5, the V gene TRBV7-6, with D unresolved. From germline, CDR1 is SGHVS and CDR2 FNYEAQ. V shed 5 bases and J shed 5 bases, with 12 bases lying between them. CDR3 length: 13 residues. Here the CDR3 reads CASSLLGKETQYF. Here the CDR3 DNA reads TGTGCCAGCAGCCTTTTGGGGAAGGAGACCCAGTACTTC.

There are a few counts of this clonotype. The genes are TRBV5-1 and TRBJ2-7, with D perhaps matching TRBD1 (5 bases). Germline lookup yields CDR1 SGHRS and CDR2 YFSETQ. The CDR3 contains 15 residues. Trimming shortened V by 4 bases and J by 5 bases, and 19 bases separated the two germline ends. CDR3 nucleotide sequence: TGCGCCAGCAGCCCAGGGCGGCAGGGAACCCACGAGCAGTACGTC. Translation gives CASSPGRQGTHEQYV.

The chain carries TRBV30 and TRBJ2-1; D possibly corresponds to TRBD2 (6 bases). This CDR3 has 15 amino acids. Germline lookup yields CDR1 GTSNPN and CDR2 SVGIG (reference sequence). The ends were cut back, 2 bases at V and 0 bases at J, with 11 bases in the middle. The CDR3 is CAWSRGTSSYNEQFF. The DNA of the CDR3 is TGTGCCTGGAGTCGGGGGACCAGCTCCTACAATGAGCAGTTCTTC.

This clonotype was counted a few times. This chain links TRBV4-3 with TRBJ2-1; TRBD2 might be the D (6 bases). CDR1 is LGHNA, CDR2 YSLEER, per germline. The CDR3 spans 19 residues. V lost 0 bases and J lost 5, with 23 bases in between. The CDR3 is CASSQDWEDPGNGHNEQFF. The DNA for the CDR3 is TGCGCCAGCAGCCAAGATTGGGAGGACCCCGGGAACGGGCACAATGAGCAGTTCTTC.

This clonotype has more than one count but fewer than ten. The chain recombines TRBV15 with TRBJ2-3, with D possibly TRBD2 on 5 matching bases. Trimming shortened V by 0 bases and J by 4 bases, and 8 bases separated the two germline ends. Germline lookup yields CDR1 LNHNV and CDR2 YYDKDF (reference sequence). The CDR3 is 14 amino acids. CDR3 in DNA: TGTGCCACCAGCAGAGAGGTAGCGCCAGATACGCAGTATTTT. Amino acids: CATSREVAPDTQYF.

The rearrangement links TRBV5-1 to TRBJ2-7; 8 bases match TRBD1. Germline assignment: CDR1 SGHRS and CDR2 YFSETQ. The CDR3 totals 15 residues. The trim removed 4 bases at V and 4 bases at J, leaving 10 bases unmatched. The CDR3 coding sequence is TGCGCCAGCAGCCCCAGACAGGGGAGTACATACGAGCAGTACGTC. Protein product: CASSPRQGSTYEQYV.

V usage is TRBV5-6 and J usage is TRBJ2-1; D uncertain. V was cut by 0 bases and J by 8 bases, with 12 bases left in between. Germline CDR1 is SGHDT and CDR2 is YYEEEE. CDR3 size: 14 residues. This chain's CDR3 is CASSLEPKGDEQFF. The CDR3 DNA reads TGTGCCAGCAGCTTGGAACCGAAGGGCGATGAGCAGTTCTTC.

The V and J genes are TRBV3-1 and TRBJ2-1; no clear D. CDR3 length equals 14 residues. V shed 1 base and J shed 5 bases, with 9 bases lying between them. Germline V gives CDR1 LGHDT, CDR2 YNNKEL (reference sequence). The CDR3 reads CASSQGQGNNEQFF. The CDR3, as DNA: TGTGCCAGCAGCCAAGGACAAGGGAACAATGAGCAGTTCTTC.

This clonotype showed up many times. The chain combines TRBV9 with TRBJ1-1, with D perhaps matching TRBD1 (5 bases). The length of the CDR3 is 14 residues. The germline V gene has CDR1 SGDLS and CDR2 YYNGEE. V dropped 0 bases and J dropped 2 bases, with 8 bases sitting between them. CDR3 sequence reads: CASSVGGKNTEAFF. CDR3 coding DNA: TGTGCCAGCAGCGTAGGGGGCAAAAACACTGAAGCTTTCTTT. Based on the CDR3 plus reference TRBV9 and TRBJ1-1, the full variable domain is DSGVTQTPKHLITATGQRVTLRCSPRSGDLSVYWYQQSLDQGLQFLIQYYNGEERAKGNILERFSAQQFPDLHSELNLSSLELGDSALYFCASSVGGKNTEAFFGQGTRLTVV.

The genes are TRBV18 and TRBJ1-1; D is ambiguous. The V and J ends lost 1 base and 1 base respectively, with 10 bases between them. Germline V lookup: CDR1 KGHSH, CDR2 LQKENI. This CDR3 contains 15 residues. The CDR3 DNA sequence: TGTGCCAGCTCACCACTGTTGGGTGAGAACACTGAAGCTTTCTTT. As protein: CASSPLLGENTEAFF.

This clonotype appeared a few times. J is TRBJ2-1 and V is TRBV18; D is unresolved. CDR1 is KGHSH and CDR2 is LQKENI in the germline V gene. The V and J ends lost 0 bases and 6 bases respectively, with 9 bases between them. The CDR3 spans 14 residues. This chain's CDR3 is CASSPPLLGNEQFF. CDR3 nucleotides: TGTGCCAGCTCACCACCTTTGCTAGGCAATGAGCAGTTCTTC.

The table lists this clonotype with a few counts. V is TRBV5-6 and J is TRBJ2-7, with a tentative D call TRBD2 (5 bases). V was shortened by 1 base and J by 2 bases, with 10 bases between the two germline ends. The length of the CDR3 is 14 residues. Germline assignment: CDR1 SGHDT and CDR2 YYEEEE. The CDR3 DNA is TGTGCCAGCAGCTTGTGGCCTAGCACCTACGAGCAGTACTTC. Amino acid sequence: CASSLWPSTYEQYF.

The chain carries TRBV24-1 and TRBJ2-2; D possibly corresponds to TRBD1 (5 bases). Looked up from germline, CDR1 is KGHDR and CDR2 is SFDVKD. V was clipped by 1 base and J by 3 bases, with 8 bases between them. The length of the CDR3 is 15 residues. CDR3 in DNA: TGTGCCACCAGTGATTTAGGCAGGGACACCGGGGAGCTGTTTTTT. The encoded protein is CATSDLGRDTGELFF.

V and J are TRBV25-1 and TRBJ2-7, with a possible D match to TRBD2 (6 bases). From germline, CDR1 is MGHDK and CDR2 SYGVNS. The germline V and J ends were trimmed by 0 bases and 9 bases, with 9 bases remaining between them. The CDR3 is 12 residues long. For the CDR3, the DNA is TGTGCCAGCAGTGAATACCCGGGACTGCAGTACTTC. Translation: CASSEYPGLQYF.

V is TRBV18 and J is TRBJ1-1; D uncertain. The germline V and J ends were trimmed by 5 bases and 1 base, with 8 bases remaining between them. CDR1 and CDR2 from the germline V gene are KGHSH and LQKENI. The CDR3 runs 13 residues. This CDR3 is CASSKIENTEAFF. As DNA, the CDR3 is TGTGCCAGCTCAAAGATAGAGAACACTGAAGCTTTCTTT.

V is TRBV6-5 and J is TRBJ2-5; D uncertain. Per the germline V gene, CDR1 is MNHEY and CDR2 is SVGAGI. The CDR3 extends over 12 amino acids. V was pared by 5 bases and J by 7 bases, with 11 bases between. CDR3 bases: TGTGCCAGCAGTACAAATTATCGGACCCAGTACTTC. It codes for CASSTNYRTQYF.

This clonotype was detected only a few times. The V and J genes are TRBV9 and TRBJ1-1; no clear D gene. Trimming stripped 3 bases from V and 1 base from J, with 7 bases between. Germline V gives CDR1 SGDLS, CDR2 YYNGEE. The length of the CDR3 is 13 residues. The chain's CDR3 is CASSGTQNTEAFF. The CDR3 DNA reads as TGTGCCAGCAGCGGCACACAGAACACTGAAGCTTTCTTT.

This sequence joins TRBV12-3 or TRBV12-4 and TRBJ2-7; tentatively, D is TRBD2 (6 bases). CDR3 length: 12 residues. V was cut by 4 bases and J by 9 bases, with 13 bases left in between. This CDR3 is CASSSGTGAQYF. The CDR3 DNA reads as TGTGCCAGCAGTTCGGGGACTGGCGCGCAGTACTTC.

The CDR3 DNA follows: TGTGCCAGCAGCTTAGGGGCGGGGGATCAGCCCCAGCATTTT. It codes for CASSLGAGDQPQHF. The V gene is TRBV7-9, the J gene TRBJ1-5; a possible D gene is TRBD1 (5 bases). This CDR3 contains 14 residues. From germline, CDR1 is SEHNR and CDR2 FQNEAQ (reference sequence). Trimming took off 1 base at V and 5 bases at J, with 9 bases between the two ends.

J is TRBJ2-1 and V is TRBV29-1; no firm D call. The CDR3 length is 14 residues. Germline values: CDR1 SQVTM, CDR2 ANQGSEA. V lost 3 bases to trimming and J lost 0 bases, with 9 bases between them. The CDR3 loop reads CSVDNRPSYNEQFF. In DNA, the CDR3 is TGCAGCGTTGATAACCGCCCCTCCTACAATGAGCAGTTCTTC.